Below, 10 T cell receptor beta chains from the same sample are listed, as sequenced in a study of blood T cells in healthy people across ages. Through a sample-barcoded 5' primer and a J-beta primer mix, a second PCR was run for 7 to 11 cycles. In TCRdb, the 5' RACE reads were re-called with MiXCR into one record per CDR3 protein. The table records 450,000 to 600,000 distinct CDR3 sequences, roughly a quarter of them present only once. This sample was shared with a second study, whose subject was T cells of mothers and their children.

Specimen: blood. These receptors originate from a boy younger than 10 in good health.

The CDR3 is CASSQDLVSPLHF. DNA for the CDR3: TGTGCCAGCAGCCAAGATTTAGTTTCACCCCTCCACTTT. The chain couples TRBV3-1 to TRBJ1-6; D is ambiguous. The V and J ends lost 0 bases and 9 bases respectively, with 6 bases between them. This CDR3 is built from 13 residues. Germline CDR1 is LGHDT and CDR2 is YNNKEL (reference sequence).

The table lists this clonotype with a few counts. The gene calls are TRBV12-3 or TRBV12-4 and TRBJ2-6; D gene ambiguous. V was shortened by 7 bases and J by 3 bases, with 16 bases between the two germline ends. CDR3 length: 16 amino acids. As DNA, the CDR3 is TGTGCCAGCAACCTAGGGCCGAGGTTTGGGGCCAACGTCCTGACTTTC. It specifies CASNLGPRFGANVLTF.

This clonotype was seen only a few times. The chain combines TRBV9 with TRBJ1-2; unclear D gene. This CDR3 has 13 amino acids. From germline, CDR1 is SGDLS and CDR2 YYNGEE. The germline V and J ends were trimmed by 0 bases and 5 bases, with 8 bases remaining between them. The CDR3 nucleotides read TGTGCCAGCAGCGTAGCGGATGTTTATGGCTACACCTTC. Its translation is CASSVADVYGYTF.

The V and J genes are TRBV29-1 and TRBJ2-1, with a possible D match to TRBD1 (5 bases). This CDR3 is built from 16 residues. CDR1 SQVTM and CDR2 ANQGSEA come from the germline V gene. V was cut by 1 base and J by 0 bases, with 13 bases left in between. CDR3 DNA sequence: TGCAGCGTTGAAGGCGAGTCAGGGTACTCCTACAATGAGCAGTTCTTC. It specifies CSVEGESGYSYNEQFF.

This chain links TRBV20-1 with TRBJ1-4; 7 bases agree with TRBD1. The CDR3 runs to 12 residues. Trimming took 2 bases from V and 12 from J; bases not matched to a gene: 6. Per germline, CDR1 DFQATT and CDR2 SNEGSKA (reference sequence). CDR3 coding DNA: TGCAGTGCTAGACCGGGTACAGGGGAACTGTTTTTT. It codes for CSARPGTGELFF.

The chain joins TRBV12-3 or TRBV12-4 to TRBJ2-2; TRBD2 aligns across 7 bases. The CDR3 is 13 amino acids. After removal of 6 bases from V and 7 bases from J, the junction contained 5 bases not matched to a gene. The CDR3 region has the DNA TGTGCCAGCAGGACTAGCTGGATCGGGGAGCTGTTTTTT. Protein sequence: CASRTSWIGELFF.

This clonotype was detected a few times. The chain carries TRBV19 and TRBJ2-4; the D gene could be TRBD1 or TRBD2 (7 bases each). V lost 1 base and J lost 8, with 15 bases in between. CDR3 length: 15 amino acids. Germline loops: CDR1 LNHDA, CDR2 SQIVND (reference sequence). The CDR3 sequence is CASSIGGGGFDIQYF. The CDR3 DNA reads TGTGCCAGTAGTATAGGGGGAGGGGGCTTTGACATTCAGTACTTC.

The rearrangement joins TRBV10-3 to TRBJ2-5, with TRBD2 identical over 14 bases. The assigned J gene may be wrong: the sequence end matches TRBJ2-1 better. Looked up from germline, CDR1 is ENHRY and CDR2 is SYGVKD. CDR3 size: 15 residues. The CDR3 nucleotides are TGTGCCATCAGTGCCGGGACTAGCGGGAGTGATGAGCAGTTCTTC. It yields the protein CAISAGTSGSDEQFF.

The chain has TRBV29-1 and TRBJ1-1; 7 bases map to TRBD1. V shed 5 bases and J 5 bases; nucleotides not matched to a gene: 8. The CDR3 consists of 13 residues. CDR1 is SQVTM, CDR2 ANQGSEA, per germline. CDR3 sequence: CSVLPGGQTEAFF. In DNA, the CDR3 is TGCAGCGTTCTGCCAGGGGGGCAAACTGAAGCTTTCTTT. Full variable domain (remainder filled in from reference TRBV29-1 and TRBJ1-1): SAVISQKPSRDICQRGTSLTIQCQVDSQVTMMFWYRQQPGQSLTLIATANQGSEATYESGFVIDKFPISRPNLTFSTLTVSNMSPEDSSIYLCSVLPGGQTEAFFGQGTRLTVV.

The CDR3 spells CASSYRLALYEQYF. The DNA for the CDR3 is TGTGCCAGCAGTTACCGACTAGCGTTGTACGAGCAGTACTTC. The rearrangement joins TRBV6-2 or TRBV6-3 to TRBJ2-7; 8 positions match TRBD2. The CDR3 is made up of 14 amino acids. CDR1 is MNHEY, CDR2 SVGEGT, per germline. V trimming: 2 bases; J trimming: 4 bases; junction bases outside the gene matches: 4.